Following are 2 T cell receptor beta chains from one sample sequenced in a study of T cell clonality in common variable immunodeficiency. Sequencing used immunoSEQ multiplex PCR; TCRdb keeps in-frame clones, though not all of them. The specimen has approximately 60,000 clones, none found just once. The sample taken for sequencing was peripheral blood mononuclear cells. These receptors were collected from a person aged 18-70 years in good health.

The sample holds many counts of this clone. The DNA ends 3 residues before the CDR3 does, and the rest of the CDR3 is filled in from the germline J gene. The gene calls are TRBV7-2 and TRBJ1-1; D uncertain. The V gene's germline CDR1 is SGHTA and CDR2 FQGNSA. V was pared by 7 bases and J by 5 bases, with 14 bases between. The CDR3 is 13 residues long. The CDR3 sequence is CASTVEPGTEAFF. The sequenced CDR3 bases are TGTGCCAGCACTGTGGAGCCGGGGACTGAA.

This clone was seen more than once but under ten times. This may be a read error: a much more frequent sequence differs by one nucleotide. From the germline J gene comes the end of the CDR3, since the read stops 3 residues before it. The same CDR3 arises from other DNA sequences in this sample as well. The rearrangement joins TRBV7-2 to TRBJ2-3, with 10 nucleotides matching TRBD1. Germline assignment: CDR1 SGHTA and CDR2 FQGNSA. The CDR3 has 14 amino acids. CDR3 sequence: CASSPTGGVETQYF. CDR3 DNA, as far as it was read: TGTGCCAGCAGCCCGACAGGGGGCGTGGAGACG.